The rows below give T cell receptor beta chains drawn from one sample of a study of cytomegalovirus exposure and HLA in healthy donors. Profiled with immunoSEQ multiplex PCR; TCRdb holds only in-frame clones, not every one. The sample contains over 60,000 clones, 96% of which appear only once. The specimen was PBMCs. The receptors here all came from a woman aged 18-29 years in good health and CMV-seropositive. Each CDR3 is given with its conserved first and last residue. Each record gives: D gene, V gene, CDR3 length, clone size, J gene, CDR3 DNA, CDR3 protein. A D gene is named only where the DNA matches it firmly. Size values are once, few and many counts, or a class for expanded clones, and some rows have none.

>TRBD1|TRBV7-9|15|-|TRBJ1-5
TGTGCCAGCAGCCGAAATACAGGGGGATCCCAGCCCCAGCATTTT
CASSRNTGGSQPQHF
>TRBD2|TRBV7-2|15|-|TRBJ2-5
TGTGCCAGCAGCCGCGATCTAGCGGGACGTGAGACCCAGTACTTC
CASSRDLAGRETQYF
>-|TRBV21-1|15|-|TRBJ2-7
TGTGCCAGCACCCCCCGCAGGCCCTATTCCTACGAGCAGTACTTC
CASTPRRPYSYEQYF
>-|TRBV16|14|-|TRBJ2-7
TGTGCCAGCAGCCAATCGGCGGGCTCCTACGAGCAGTACTTC
CASSQSAGSYEQYF
>-|TRBV6-5|14|-|TRBJ2-7
TGTGCCAGCAGTTATAGGGGACACACCTACGAGCAGTACTTC
CASSYRGHTYEQYF
>-|TRBV6-1|16|-|TRBJ2-6
TGTGCCAGCAGTGAAGAATGGGGCCTCGGGGCCAACGTCCTGACTTTC
CASSEEWGLGANVLTF
>TRBD1|TRBV9|16|-|TRBJ2-4
TGTGCCAGCAGCGTAGACGTCGGGACAGGGGGAAACATTCAGTACTTC
CASSVDVGTGGNIQYF
>TRBD1|TRBV25-1|14|-|TRBJ2-4
TGTGCCAGCAGTGAATCTAACAGGGGGAACATTCAGTACTTC
CASSESNRGNIQYF
>TRBD1|TRBV2|15|-|TRBJ1-4
TGTGCCAGCACCATCGGACAGGGAGGATTCGAAAAACTGTTTTTT
CASTIGQGGFEKLFF
>TRBD2|TRBV6-5|15|-|TRBJ2-3
TGTGCCAGCAGTTACCGGGGGGGGAGCACAGATACGCAGTATTTT
CASSYRGGSTDTQYF
>-|TRBV9|14|-|TRBJ2-5
TGTGCCAGCAGCGTCGGGGGTGCGGAAGAGACCCAGTACTTC
CASSVGGAEETQYF
>TRBD1|TRBV19|15|-|TRBJ1-5
TGTGCCAGTAGTATGTTCGGACAGGCCAATCAGCCCCAGCATTTT
CASSMFGQANQPQHF
>TRBD1|TRBV28|13|-|TRBJ1-2
TGTGCCAGCAGTTCAGGGGGTAACTATGGCTACACCTTC
CASSSGGNYGYTF
>-|TRBV27|14|-|TRBJ1-1
TGTGCCAGCAGTTTTACAGGGCGGAACACTGAAGCTTTCTTT
CASSFTGRNTEAFF
>-|TRBV5-1|17|once|TRBJ2-7
TGCGCCAGCAGCTTGGGTCCCTCTGACAGAACCTCCTACGAGCAGTACTTC
CASSLGPSDRTSYEQYF
>TRBD1|TRBV7-2|15|-|TRBJ2-7
TGTGCCAGCAGCCGACGGACGGGACAGGGCTACGAGCAGTACTTC
CASSRRTGQGYEQYF
>TRBD2|TRBV27|16|-|TRBJ2-1
TGTGCCAGCAGTTTATCTCCGGGAGGTCCCAGGCAAGAGCAGTTCTTC
CASSLSPGGPRQEQFF
>TRBD1|TRBV7-2|14|once|TRBJ2-7
TGTGCCAGCAGGGGACAGGGGGCGCGGAACGAGCAGTACTTC
CASRGQGARNEQYF
>-|TRBV27|13|-|TRBJ2-1
TGTGCCAGCAGTGGGCAAGTCTACAATGAGCAGTTCTTC
CASSGQVYNEQFF
>TRBD2|TRBV6-4|16|-|TRBJ2-5
TGTGCCAGCGAGCTTAGCGGGACCTGGATCCAAGAGACCCAGTACTTC
CASELSGTWIQETQYF
>-|TRBV5-4|15|-|TRBJ1-2
TGTGCCAGCAGCGGCCAGGTGATGGCTAACTATGGCTACACCTTC
CASSGQVMANYGYTF
>TRBD1|TRBV6-6|12|few|TRBJ1-1
TGTGCCAGCAGTCGTCGACAGGGTCAGGCTTTCTTT
CASSRRQGQAFF
>TRBD1|TRBV10-3|14|-|TRBJ2-1
TGTGCCACTGGATCCGGGACAGGGGGCTATGAGCAGTTCTTC
CATGSGTGGYEQFF
>TRBD1|TRBV11-2|16|-|TRBJ2-7
TGTGCCAGCAGCTTTTACCCGGGACAGGGAAAAAACGAGCAGTACTTC
CASSFYPGQGKNEQYF
>-|TRBV11-3|13|-|TRBJ2-5
TGTGCCAGCAGTCCGACTAGATCTGCGACCCAGTACTTC
CASSPTRSATQYF
>-|TRBV27|14|-|TRBJ2-3
TGTGCCAGCAGTCGTTCACTAAGCACAGATACGCAGTATTTT
CASSRSLSTDTQYF
>TRBD1|TRBV4-2|16|-|TRBJ1-4
TGTGCCAGCAGCTTGGACCGGACAGGGAAAAATGAAAAACTGTTTTTT
CASSLDRTGKNEKLFF
>-|TRBV15|20|-|TRBJ1-1
TGTGCCACCAGCAGAGATCCCTTGGTAACCCTGACGGGGTTGGACACTGAAGCTTTCTTT
CATSRDPLVTLTGLDTEAFF
>-|TRBV30|13|once|TRBJ2-4
TGTGCCTGGAGTGTTTTGGGCATGGACATTCAGTACTTC
CAWSVLGMDIQYF
>-|TRBV7-2|16|-|TRBJ1-1
TGTGCCAGCAGCTTAGGAGGGCAAGGGTTGAACACTGAAGCTTTCTTT
CASSLGGQGLNTEAFF
>TRBD1|TRBV6-5|13|-|TRBJ1-1
TGTGCCAGCAGGGACCGAGGACAGGGACAAGCTTTCTTT
CASRDRGQGQAFF
>-|TRBV27|18|-|TRBJ1-1
TGTGCCAGCAGTCCATACTACGGACAGCTCCGAGGGGACACTGAAGCTTTCTTT
CASSPYYGQLRGDTEAFF
>TRBD1|TRBV2|16|-|TRBJ2-3
TGTGCCAGCGCTCTGTCCGGGACAGGGCGGACAGATACGCAGTATTTT
CASALSGTGRTDTQYF
>-|TRBV5-1|13|-|TRBJ2-3
TGCGCCAGCAGCTTCTTGTTCTCAGATACGCAGTATTTT
CASSFLFSDTQYF
>-|TRBV28|12|-|TRBJ2-7
TGTGCCAGCAGCAGACTGATCTACGAGCAGTACTTC
CASSRLIYEQYF
>TRBD1|TRBV15|16|-|TRBJ2-7
TGTGCCACCAGCAGAGCCCGATCTCCGGGACAGGGCGAGCAGTACTTC
CATSRARSPGQGEQYF
>-|TRBV27|14|once|TRBJ1-3
TGTGCCAGCAGTCGAGCAGGGCAGGCTAACACCATATATTTT
CASSRAGQANTIYF
>TRBD2|TRBV19|16|-|TRBJ2-2
TGTGCCAGTAGTCCCCGGGGGAGGGGGAACACCGGGGAGCTGTTTTTT
CASSPRGRGNTGELFF
>TRBD2|TRBV27|16|-|TRBJ2-5
TGTGCCAGCAGTTTACGGCGGGAGTTGGCTTGGGAGACCCAGTACTTC
CASSLRRELAWETQYF
>TRBD1|TRBV6-5|16|-|TRBJ2-7
TGTGCCAGCAGTTACTCGTCGGGGACAGGGGCGGACGAGCAGTACTTC
CASSYSSGTGADEQYF